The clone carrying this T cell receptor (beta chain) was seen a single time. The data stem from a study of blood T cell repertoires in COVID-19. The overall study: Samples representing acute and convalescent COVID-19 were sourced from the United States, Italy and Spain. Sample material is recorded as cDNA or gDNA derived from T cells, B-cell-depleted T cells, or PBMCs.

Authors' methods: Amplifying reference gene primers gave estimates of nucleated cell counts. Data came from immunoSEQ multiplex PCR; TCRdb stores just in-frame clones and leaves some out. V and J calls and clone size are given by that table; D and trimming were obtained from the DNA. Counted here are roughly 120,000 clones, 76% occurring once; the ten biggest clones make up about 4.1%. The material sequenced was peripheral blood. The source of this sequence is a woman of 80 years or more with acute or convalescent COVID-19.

For the CDR3, the DNA is TGTGCCAGCAGCTTAGTTCGTCTAGCGGGAGTCACAGATACGCAGTATTTT. Its protein is CASSLVRLAGVTDTQYF. V is TRBV7-2 and J is TRBJ2-3, with 10 bases lining up with TRBD2. Germline values: CDR1 SGHTA, CDR2 FQGNSA. CDR3 length equals 17 residues. V lost 1 base to trimming and J lost 2 bases; unmatched junction nucleotides: 6.